The rows below give T cell receptor beta chains drawn from one sample of a study of CD8 T cells in Susac syndrome. From the immunoSEQ multiplex PCR reads, TCRdb called clonotypes with MiXCR, one entry per CDR3 protein. Of 75,000 or so distinct CDR3 sequences in the sample, nearly 95% are singletons; the top ten hold approximately 0.9%. Sequencing input: CD8+ T cells from PBMCs. The receptor set was obtained from a human donor with Susac syndrome. Both conserved end residues are part of each CDR3. A D gene is named only where the DNA matches it firmly.

cdr3_length j_call v_call d_call cdr3_nt cdr3_aa
13 TRBJ1-1 TRBV30 - TGTGCCTGGAGTAGAACCGGCGACACTGAAGCTTTCTTT CAWSRTGDTEAFF
14 TRBJ2-2 TRBV12-3/TRBV12-4 - TGTGCCAGCAGTTCCCCCGCAGCTCCCGGGGAGCTGTTTTTT CASSSPAAPGELFF
14 TRBJ2-1 TRBV29-1 TRBD2 TGCAGCGTTGGACAGCGGGGCACCTACAATGAGCAGTTCTTC CSVGQRGTYNEQFF
16 TRBJ1-2 TRBV5-6 TRBD1 TGTGCCAGCAGCTTGGGAGGACAGGGGGCGAGTTATGGCTACACCTTC CASSLGGQGASYGYTF
17 TRBJ2-3 TRBV4-3 - TGCGCCAGCAGCCAAGATGGAAGGGAGACAGAGCCAGATACGCAGTATTTT CASSQDGRETEPDTQYF
16 TRBJ2-1 TRBV24-1 TRBD1 TGTGCCACCAGTGCGTCGACAGGGCGCTCCTACAATGAGCAGTTCTTC CATSASTGRSYNEQFF
14 TRBJ2-7 TRBV3-1 - TGTGCCAGCAATGAGGGAGGAACTACCTACGAGCAGTACTTC CASNEGGTTYEQYF
15 TRBJ2-1 TRBV20-1 - TGCAGTGCTGGGGAAAAGGGCCAGCCTTACAATGAGCAGTTCTTC CSAGEKGQPYNEQFF
13 TRBJ1-2 TRBV10-3 - TGTGCCATCAGTGAAGAGGGGGACTATGGCTACACCTTC CAISEEGDYGYTF
17 TRBJ2-1 TRBV19 - TGTGCCAGTAGTATAGTTTACCTCCCTCGGGGGTACAATGAGCAGTTCTTC CASSIVYLPRGYNEQFF
15 TRBJ2-1 TRBV28 TRBD2 TGTGCCGGCAGTCTTGGGACTAGCGGGGCGAATGAGCAGTTCTTC CAGSLGTSGANEQFF
16 TRBJ2-7 TRBV5-6 - TGTGCCAGCAGTTCCATCTTGGAGACAGAAGCCTACGAGCAGTACTTC CASSSILETEAYEQYF
16 TRBJ2-3 TRBV14 TRBD1 TGTGCCAGCAGCCCCGAAGGGACAGGGATCACAGATACGCAGTATTTT CASSPEGTGITDTQYF
15 TRBJ2-1 TRBV5-1 TRBD1 TGCGCCAGCAGCTTCCCCTCGACAGGGCTTAATGAGCAGTTCTTC CASSFPSTGLNEQFF
13 TRBJ2-2 TRBV6-6 - TGTGCCAGCAGTTTTGTCTTCACCGGGGAGCTGTTTTTT CASSFVFTGELFF
14 TRBJ1-2 TRBV30 - TGTGCCTGGAGCTCCGGACATCTTAACTATGGCTACACCTTC CAWSSGHLNYGYTF
16 TRBJ2-5 TRBV7-9 - TGTGCCAGCAGCTCTACTACGCACCTGGCCCTGGAGACCCAGTACTTC CASSSTTHLALETQYF
12 TRBJ2-3 TRBV30 - TGTGCCTGGGTAGGGAACACAGATACGCAGTATTTT CAWVGNTDTQYF
15 TRBJ2-1 TRBV30 TRBD1 TGTGCCTGGCTCAGCGATAGACAGGGAAACAATGAGCAGTTCTTC CAWLSDRQGNNEQFF
18 TRBJ2-5 TRBV28 - TGTGCCAGCAGTCCTTCCCCCCGACAGTTAGGGGCGGGAGAGACCCAGTACTTC CASSPSPRQLGAGETQYF
12 TRBJ2-7 TRBV13 - TGTGCCAGCAGCCTCCCGGCGAACGAGCAGTACTTC CASSLPANEQYF
14 TRBJ2-3 TRBV27 - TGTGCCAGCAGTTTATCTGGGTTAGCCGATACGCAGTATTTT CASSLSGLADTQYF
14 TRBJ2-7 TRBV7-9 - TGTGCCAGCAGCCTCGACTCCCCGTCCTACGAGCAGTACTTC CASSLDSPSYEQYF
12 TRBJ1-1 TRBV7-3 - TGTGCCAGCAGCGATCTGAACACTGAAGCTTTCTTT CASSDLNTEAFF
12 TRBJ2-7 TRBV20-1 TRBD1 TGCAGTGCTAGAGGGACAGGGTCCGAGCAGTACTTC CSARGTGSEQYF
15 TRBJ2-1 TRBV12-3/TRBV12-4 - TGTGCCAGCAGCCCCGCGAGGCACTCCTACAATGAGCAGTTCTTC CASSPARHSYNEQFF
17 TRBJ2-1 TRBV19 - TGTGCCAGTAGTATAGATCACGGAGATTTGCCCTACAATGAGCAGTTCTTC CASSIDHGDLPYNEQFF
14 TRBJ2-7 TRBV27 - TGTGCCAGCAGTTTCACCCCCTCGGGCTACGAGCAGTACTTC CASSFTPSGYEQYF
16 TRBJ1-2 TRBV13 TRBD1 TGTGCCAGCAGCTCCACGTGGGACAGGGTGAACTATGGCTACACCTTC CASSSTWDRVNYGYTF
13 TRBJ2-1 TRBV20-1 - TGCAGTGCTAGTGATGACCCTGGTACCAACCCTTCTTTC CSASDDPGTNPSF
15 TRBJ2-7 TRBV3-1 TRBD2 TGTGCCAGCAGCCAGGGGACTAGCGGGAGCTACGAGCAGTACTTC CASSQGTSGSYEQYF
16 TRBJ2-1 TRBV11-3 - TGTGCCAGCAGCTTAGACCCCTCGGGCTCCTACAATGAGCAGTTCTTC CASSLDPSGSYNEQFF